The 11 T cell receptor beta chains presented below share a single source sample, sequenced in a study of beta chain features in type 1 diabetes. Reverse transcribing all isolated RNA meant expressed TCRB transcripts were sequenced. The table came from immunoSEQ multiplex PCR; TCRdb's copy has only in-frame clones and leaves some out. The repertoire holds 200,000 to 300,000 clones, with roughly 20% as singletons. Their cognate antigens are unknown. Study-wide results and caveats: TCRB CDR3 length was moderately but significantly reduced in all four CD4+ subsets of Type 1 diabetes patients.

The material sequenced was naive CD4+ T cells from blood. The receptors come from a woman in her forties with type 1 diabetes.

The chain couples TRBV29-1 to TRBJ2-4; D remains unclear. Germline CDR1 SQVTM, CDR2 ANQGSEA. This CDR3 region has 14 residues. V was cut by 4 bases and J by 0 bases, with 10 bases left in between. CDR3 nucleotides: TGCAGCGTTGCAGGCCAGCTAGCCAAAAACATTCAGTACTTC. Translated: CSVAGQLAKNIQYF.

This clone came up once. This chain uses TRBV9 with TRBJ1-2; D is ambiguous. V was trimmed by 2 bases and J by 2 bases, leaving 7 bases between them. CDR1 and CDR2 (germline): SGDLS, YYNGEE. The CDR3 has 13 amino acids. CDR3 nucleotides: TGTGCCAGCAGCGTGCCGGGGAACTATGGCTACACCTTC. This translates into CASSVPGNYGYTF.

This clone was detected only a few times. The V call is TRBV4-2, the J call TRBJ2-1; 7 nucleotides agree with TRBD2. This CDR3 contains 14 residues. Germline loops: CDR1 LGHNA, CDR2 YNFKEQ. The J segment lost 11 bases and the V segment lost 0 bases, leaving 7 bases of the junction unmatched. The DNA for the CDR3 is TGTGCCAGCAGCCAAGATTTCGGGGGGACCAAGCAGTTCTTC. It yields the protein CASSQDFGGTKQFF.

In this sample, this clone turned up a few times. This chain uses TRBV29-1 with TRBJ1-5; D is unclear. Germline lookup yields CDR1 SQVTM and CDR2 ANQGSEA. V lost 6 bases and J lost 2, with 17 bases in between. The CDR3 is 15 amino acids. CDR3 bases: TGCAGCGTGATGGACGGGGTTTGGGGCAATCAGCCCCAGCATTTT. Amino acids: CSVMDGVWGNQPQHF.

This clone was seen only a few times. At the DNA level, this CDR3 is encoded by other sequences in the same sample as well. This chain links TRBV7-2 with TRBJ2-3; D is unresolved. V was cut by 1 base and J by 1 base, with 9 bases left in between. The CDR3 is made up of 15 amino acids. The germline CDR1 and CDR2 sequences are SGHTA and FQGNSA. CDR3 loop: CASSLVGQGTDTQYF. DNA of the CDR3: TGTGCCAGCAGCTTAGTTGGGCAGGGCACAGATACGCAGTATTTT.

V usage is TRBV30 and J usage is TRBJ2-7, with 15 bases lining up with TRBD2. CDR3 length: 17 amino acids. V lost 2 bases to trimming and J lost 3 bases; unmatched junction nucleotides: 8. CDR1 is GTSNPN and CDR2 is SVGIG in the germline V gene (reference sequence). Here the CDR3 DNA reads TGTGCCTGGAGTCCCTTTCGGACTAGCGGGAGGGGCTACGAGCAGTACTTC. This translates into CAWSPFRTSGRGYEQYF.

This clone was picked up a small number of times. The chain has TRBV15 and TRBJ1-5, with unresolved D. Trimming removed 0 bases at V and 4 bases at J, with 10 bases between. Germline lookup yields CDR1 LNHNV and CDR2 YYDKDF (reference sequence). The CDR3 runs 15 residues. The CDR3 reads CATSRDRTANQPQHF. DNA of the CDR3: TGTGCCACCAGCAGAGATCGAACAGCTAATCAGCCCCAGCATTTT. Full variable domain (remainder filled in from reference TRBV15 and TRBJ1-5): DAMVIQNPRYQVTQFGKPVTLSCSQTLNHNVMYWYQQKSSQAPKLLFHYYDKDFNNEADTPDNFQSRRPNTSFCFLDIRSPGLGDTAMYLCATSRDRTANQPQHFGDGTRLSIL.

This sequence joins TRBV7-2 and TRBJ2-1; a weak D match, TRBD2 (5 bases). CDR3 length: 14 residues. Looked up from germline, CDR1 is SGHTA and CDR2 is FQGNSA. V was clipped by 4 bases and J by 8 bases, with 15 bases between them. The CDR3 spells CASSSPRTGYEQFF. The CDR3 region has the DNA TGTGCCAGCAGCTCGCCTAGGACTGGCTATGAGCAGTTCTTC.

This clone was detected only a few times. The gene calls are TRBV18 and TRBJ2-5; possible D gene TRBD1, 5 bases. The germline V and J ends were trimmed by 3 bases and 5 bases, with 10 bases remaining between them. Germline V gene data show CDR1 as KGHSH and CDR2 as LQKENI. The CDR3 covers 13 residues. CDR3: CASSPQGTETQYF. Here the CDR3 DNA reads TGTGCCAGCTCACCCCAGGGTACGGAGACCCAGTACTTC. The whole variable domain, remainder taken from reference TRBV18 and TRBJ2-5, is NAGVMQNPRHLVRRRGQEARLRCSPMKGHSHVYWYRQLPEEGLKFMVYLQKENIIDESGMPKERFSAEFPKEGPSILRIQQVVRGDSAAYFCASSPQGTETQYFGPGTRLLVL.

This clone was seen a single time. This chain connects TRBV7-3 to TRBJ2-2, with 10 bases that match TRBD2. The CDR3 covers 17 residues. Germline V gene data show CDR1 as SGHTA and CDR2 as FQGTGA. The junction had 8 bases not matched to a gene; V was cut back by 2 bases and J by 5 bases. This CDR3 reads CASSLVAGGRRTGELFF. The CDR3, as DNA: TGTGCCAGCAGCTTAGTAGCGGGAGGCCGCCGGACCGGGGAGCTGTTTTTT.

CDR3 sequence (DNA): TGTGCCAGCAGCTTAGGAGGGGCCGGGGACGAGCAGTACTTC. Translation: CASSLGGAGDEQYF. This rearrangement joins TRBV7-3 to TRBJ2-7, with a tentative D call TRBD2 (6 bases). The CDR3 spans 14 residues. The germline V and J ends were trimmed by 2 bases and 5 bases, with 13 bases remaining between them. Germline CDR1 is SGHTA and CDR2 is FQGTGA.